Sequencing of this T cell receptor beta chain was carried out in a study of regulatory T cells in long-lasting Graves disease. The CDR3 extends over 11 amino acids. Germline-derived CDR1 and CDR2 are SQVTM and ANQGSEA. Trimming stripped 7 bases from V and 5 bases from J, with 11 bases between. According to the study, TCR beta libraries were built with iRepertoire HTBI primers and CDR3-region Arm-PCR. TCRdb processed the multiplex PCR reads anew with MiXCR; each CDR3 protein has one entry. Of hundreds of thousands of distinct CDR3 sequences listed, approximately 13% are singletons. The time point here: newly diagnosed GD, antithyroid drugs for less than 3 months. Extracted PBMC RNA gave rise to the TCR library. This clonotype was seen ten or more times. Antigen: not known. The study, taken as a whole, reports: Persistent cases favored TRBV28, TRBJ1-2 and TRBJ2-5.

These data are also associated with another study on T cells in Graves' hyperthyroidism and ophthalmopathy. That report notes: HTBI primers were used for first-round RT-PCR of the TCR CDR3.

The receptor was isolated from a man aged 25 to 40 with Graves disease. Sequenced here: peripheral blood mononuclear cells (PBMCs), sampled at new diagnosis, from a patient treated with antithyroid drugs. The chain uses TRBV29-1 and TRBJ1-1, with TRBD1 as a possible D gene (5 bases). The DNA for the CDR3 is TGCAGCGGCAGGGTTCGGACTGAAGCTTTCTTT. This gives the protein CSGRVRTEAFF. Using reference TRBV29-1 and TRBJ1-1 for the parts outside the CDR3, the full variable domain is SAVISQKPSRDICQRGTSLTIQCQVDSQVTMMFWYRQQPGQSLTLIATANQGSEATYESGFVIDKFPISRPNLTFSTLTVSNMSPEDSSIYLCSGRVRTEAFFGQGTRLTVV.